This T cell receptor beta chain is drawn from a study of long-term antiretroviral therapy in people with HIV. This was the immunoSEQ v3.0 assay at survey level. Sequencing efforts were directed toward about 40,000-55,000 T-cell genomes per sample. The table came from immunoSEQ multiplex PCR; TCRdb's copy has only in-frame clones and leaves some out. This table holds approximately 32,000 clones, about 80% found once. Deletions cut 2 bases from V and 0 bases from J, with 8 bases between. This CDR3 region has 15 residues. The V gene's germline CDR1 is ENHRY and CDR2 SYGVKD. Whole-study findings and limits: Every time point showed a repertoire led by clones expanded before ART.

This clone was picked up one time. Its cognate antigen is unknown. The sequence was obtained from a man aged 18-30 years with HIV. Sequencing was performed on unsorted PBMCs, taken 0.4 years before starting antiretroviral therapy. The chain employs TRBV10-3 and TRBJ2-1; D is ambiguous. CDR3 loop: CAISEGPTSYNEQFF. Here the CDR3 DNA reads TGTGCCATCAGTGAGGGACCGACCTCCTACAATGAGCAGTTCTTC.